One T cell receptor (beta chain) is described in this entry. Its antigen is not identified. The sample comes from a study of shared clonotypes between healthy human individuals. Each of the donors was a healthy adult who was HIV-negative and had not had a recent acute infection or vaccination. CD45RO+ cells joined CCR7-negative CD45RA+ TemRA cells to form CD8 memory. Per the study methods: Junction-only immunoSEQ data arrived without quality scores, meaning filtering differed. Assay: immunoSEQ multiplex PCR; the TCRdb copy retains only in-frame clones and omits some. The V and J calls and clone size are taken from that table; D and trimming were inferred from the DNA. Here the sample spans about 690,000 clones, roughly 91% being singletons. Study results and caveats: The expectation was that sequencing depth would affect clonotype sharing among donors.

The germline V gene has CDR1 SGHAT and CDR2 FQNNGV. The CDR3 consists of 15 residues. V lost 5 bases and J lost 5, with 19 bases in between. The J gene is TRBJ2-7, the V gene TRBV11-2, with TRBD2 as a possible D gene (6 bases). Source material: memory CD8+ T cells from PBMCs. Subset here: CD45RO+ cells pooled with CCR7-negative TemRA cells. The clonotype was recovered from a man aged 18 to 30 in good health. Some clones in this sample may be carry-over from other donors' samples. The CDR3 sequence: CASSQWKRRVNEQYF. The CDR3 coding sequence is TGTGCCAGCAGCCAGTGGAAGAGGAGGGTCAACGAGCAGTACTTC. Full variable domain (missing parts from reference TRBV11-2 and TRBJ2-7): EAGVAQSPRYKIIEKRQSVAFWCNPISGHATLYWYQQILGQGPKLLIQFQNNGVVDDSQLPKDRFSAERLKGVDSTLKIQPAKLEDSAVYLCASSQWKRRVNEQYFGPGTRLTVT.